Detailed here is one T cell receptor beta chain. Using immunoSEQ multiplex PCR, the repertoire was profiled, and TCRdb retains in-frame clones only, with some absent. Among about 2.1 million clones, 93% were seen once, and the ten largest hold 1.5% to 2%. This record comes from a study of shared clonotypes between healthy human individuals. CDR3 size: 13 residues. In germline, CDR1 is SGHRS, CDR2 YFSETQ. The germline V and J ends were trimmed by 0 bases and 3 bases, with 7 bases remaining between them. Naive CD8 populations comprised CD45RO-negative cells positively selected for CCR7, excluding terminally differentiated effector memory CD45RA+ cells.

The gene calls are TRBV5-1 and TRBJ2-7; D is uncertain. The sequence was obtained from a man aged 18 to 29 in good health. Some clones in this sample may be carry-over from other donors' samples. The sequencing input was naive CD8+ T cells from PBMCs. The CDR3 here is CASSLAAFYEQYF. The CDR3 DNA reads as TGCGCCAGCAGCTTGGCTGCCTTCTACGAGCAGTACTTC.